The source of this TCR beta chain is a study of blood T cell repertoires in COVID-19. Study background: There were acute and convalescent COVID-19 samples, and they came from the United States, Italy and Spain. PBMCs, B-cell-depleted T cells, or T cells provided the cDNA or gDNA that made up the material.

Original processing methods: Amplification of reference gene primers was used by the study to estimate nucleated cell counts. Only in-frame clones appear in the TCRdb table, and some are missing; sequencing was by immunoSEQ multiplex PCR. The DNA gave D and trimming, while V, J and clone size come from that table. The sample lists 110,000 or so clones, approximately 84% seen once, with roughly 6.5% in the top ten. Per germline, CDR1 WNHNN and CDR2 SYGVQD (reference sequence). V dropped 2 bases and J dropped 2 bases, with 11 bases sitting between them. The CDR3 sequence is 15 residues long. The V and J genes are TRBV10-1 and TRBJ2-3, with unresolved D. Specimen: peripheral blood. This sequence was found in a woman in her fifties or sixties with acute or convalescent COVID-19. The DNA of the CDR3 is TGCGCCAGCAGTGAGCAGAAGACTTCCACAGATACGCAGTATTTT. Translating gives CASSEQKTSTDTQYF.